Below, 28 T cell receptor beta chains from the same sample are listed, as sequenced in a study of Ad26.COV2.S vaccination and SARS-CoV-2 variants. Method: immunoSEQ multiplex PCR; TCRdb's copy keeps in-frame clones and lacks some. The table records more than 300,000 clones, over 80% of them present only once. Treatment in this sample: roughly 20 received Ad26.COV2.S at low or high dose, single or two shots; roughly 5 received placebo; per-sample allocation not given. Material that was analyzed had been drawn on day 63 after the first vaccine or placebo injection. The sequencing used peripheral blood, collected in a trial of Ad26.COV2.S vaccine versus placebo. The origin of the receptors is a person aged 18-65 years who received the Ad26.COV2.S COVID-19 vaccine or a placebo.

The chain employs TRBV12-5 and TRBJ2-2; D is ambiguous. Germline V gene sequence: CDR1 LGHNT, CDR2 FRNRAP. Trimming removed 2 bases from V and 3 bases from J, with 13 bases in between. The length of the CDR3 is 16 residues. In DNA, the CDR3 is TGTGCTAGTGGTTTGAATAGGGATGTTTACACCGGGGAGCTGTTTTTT. Translation gives CASGLNRDVYTGELFF.

The chain couples TRBV7-6 to TRBJ2-7; D unclear. Germline V gene data show CDR1 as SGHVS and CDR2 as FNYEAQ. The CDR3 extends over 15 amino acids. V was pared by 0 bases and J by 0 bases, with 9 bases between. CDR3 loop: CASSLAQNPSYEQYF. DNA for the CDR3: TGTGCCAGCAGCTTAGCTCAGAATCCCTCCTACGAGCAGTACTTC.

The V call is TRBV28, the J call TRBJ2-7; TRBD1 agrees at 8 bases. V shed 6 bases and J 9 bases; nucleotides not matched to a gene: 16. The CDR3 covers 15 residues. Germline CDR1 MDHEN, CDR2 SYDVKM. CDR3 nucleotides: TGTGCCAGCAGGCCAAGGACAGGGTTGAATAGTTGGCAGTACTTC. Its protein product is CASRPRTGLNSWQYF.

This clone was seen a few times. The chain combines TRBV5-4 with TRBJ2-3; 7 nucleotides match TRBD2. V gave up 0 bases and J gave up 4 bases; unmatched junction bases: 5. The CDR3 contains 15 residues. CDR1 SGHNT and CDR2 YYREEE come from the germline V gene (reference sequence). The CDR3: CASSLEAGRADTQYF. The CDR3 coding sequence is TGTGCCAGCAGCTTGGAAGCGGGGAGGGCAGATACGCAGTATTTT.

This clone was counted only a few times. The CDR3 DNA reads TGTGCCAGCAGCTTAATATCGGGCAGAACTAACTATGGCTACACCTTC. Translation: CASSLISGRTNYGYTF. This chain uses TRBV7-8 with TRBJ1-2; D not resolved. The CDR3 is 16 residues long. V was trimmed by 2 bases and J by 0 bases, leaving 13 bases between them. Germline-derived CDR1 and CDR2 are SGHVS and FQNEAQ.

The rearrangement uses TRBV5-6 and TRBJ2-6, with a weak D call TRBD1 (6 bases). The germline V gene has CDR1 SGHDT and CDR2 YYEEEE. The V end was cut by 4 bases, the J end by 2 bases, with 19 bases between. This CDR3 is 18 amino acids long. This CDR3 reads CASSDTGSLLPGANVLTF. Here the CDR3 DNA reads TGTGCCAGCAGCGATACAGGGTCTTTGTTGCCTGGGGCCAACGTCCTGACTTTC.

The gene calls are TRBV29-1 and TRBJ2-7, with TRBD1 matching 11 bases. This CDR3 is built from 13 residues. CDR1 and CDR2 from the germline V gene are SQVTM and ANQGSEA. Germline trimming cut 6 bases from V and 4 bases from J; bases unmatched to any gene: 5. The CDR3 is CSVTGTGGYEQYF. The CDR3 DNA sequence: TGCAGCGTAACCGGGACAGGGGGATACGAGCAGTACTTC.

This chain connects TRBV12-5 to TRBJ2-4; D is perhaps TRBD1 (6 bases). The CDR3 is 17 residues long. Germline loops: CDR1 LGHNT, CDR2 FRNRAP. V was shortened by 1 base and J by 6 bases, with 19 bases between the two germline ends. In nucleotides, the CDR3 is TGTGCTAGTGGTTTGGCCACTCAGGCAGGGGTAGGAAACATTCAGTACTTC. This codes for CASGLATQAGVGNIQYF.

The gene calls are TRBV29-1 and TRBJ2-5; no clear D. Per germline, CDR1 SQVTM and CDR2 ANQGSEA. Trimming pared 4 bases from V and 3 bases from J, leaving 9 bases between. This CDR3 is 12 amino acids long. The CDR3: CSVVGIEETQYF. Written as DNA, the CDR3 is TGCAGCGTTGTGGGGATTGAAGAGACCCAGTACTTC.

The rearrangement joins TRBV11-2 to TRBJ2-1; 7 nucleotides agree with TRBD1. Germline V gene data show CDR1 as SGHAT and CDR2 as FQNNGV. The CDR3 covers 13 residues. V shed 8 bases, J shed 6 bases, and the junction held 7 bases outside the gene matches. The CDR3 coding sequence is TGTGCCAGCCGAAATACAGGGGTCAATGAGCAGTTCTTC. This translates into CASRNTGVNEQFF.

This clone was detected a few times. V gene TRBV15 combines with J gene TRBJ1-5; unclear D gene. V shed 1 base and J shed 2 bases, with 12 bases lying between them. Germline values: CDR1 LNHNV, CDR2 YYDKDF (reference sequence). CDR3 length: 16 residues. CDR3 DNA: TGTGCCACCAGCAGAGGCGTGGGTATAGGCAATCAGCCCCAGCATTTT. It yields the protein CATSRGVGIGNQPQHF.

V and J are TRBV3-1 (or the pseudogene TRBV3-2) and TRBJ1-1; D is possibly TRBD1 (5 bases). CDR1 is LGHDT and CDR2 is YNNKEL in the germline V gene (reference sequence). The CDR3 has 12 residues. Trimming left V 0 bases short and J 7 bases short, with 6 bases between. CDR3 DNA: TGTGCCAGCAGCCAAGATGGGGGTGAAGCTTTCTTT. Its translation is CASSQDGGEAFF.

This clone was seen once. CDR3 in amino acids: CASSQRREWGYNEQFF. The CDR3 DNA reads TGCGCCAGCAGCCAACGGCGGGAATGGGGCTACAATGAGCAGTTCTTC. V gene TRBV4-1 combines with J gene TRBJ2-1; possibly TRBD2 for D (6 bases). Germline CDR1 reads MGHRA; CDR2 reads YSYEKL. V was cut by 2 bases and J by 3 bases, with 14 bases left in between. The CDR3 contains 16 residues.

The V gene is TRBV4-2, the J gene TRBJ1-4; perhaps TRBD1 as D (5 bases). The CDR3 length is 15 residues. Germline CDR1 is LGHNA and CDR2 is YNFKEQ. The V end was cut by 0 bases, the J end by 4 bases, with 9 bases between. CDR3 protein: CASSQEGGFNEKLFF. In nucleotides, the CDR3 is TGTGCCAGCAGCCAAGAGGGGGGGTTTAATGAAAAACTGTTTTTT.

This sequence joins TRBV7-3 and TRBJ2-7; possibly TRBD2 for D (6 bases). The CDR3 covers 15 residues. V shed 2 bases and J shed 0 bases, with 11 bases lying between them. Germline CDR1 reads SGHTA; CDR2 reads FQGTGA. CDR3 nucleotides: TGTGCCAGCAGCTTAGGAGGGGAAGACTCCTACGAGCAGTACTTC. This encodes CASSLGGEDSYEQYF.

This chain connects TRBV7-9 to TRBJ2-3; 14 nucleotides line up with TRBD2. Germline trimming cut 0 bases from V and 11 bases from J; bases unmatched to any gene: 4. The germline V gene encodes CDR1 SEHNR and CDR2 FQNEAQ (reference sequence). CDR3 length equals 15 residues. The CDR3 protein is CASSLAGTSGGRQYF. The DNA for the CDR3 is TGTGCCAGCAGCTTAGCCGGGACTAGCGGGGGCCGGCAGTATTTT. The complete variable domain, with remaining parts taken from reference TRBV7-9 and TRBJ2-3, reads DTGVSQNPRHKITKRGQNVTFRCDPISEHNRLYWYRQTLGQGPEFLTYFQNEAQLEKSRLLSDRFSAERPKGSFSTLEIQRTEQGDSAMYLCASSLAGTSGGRQYFGPGTRLTVL.

CDR3 sequence (DNA): TGTGCCAGCAGTGAAACCCAGTGGACAGGCCTCGGGCATTTT. This encodes CASSETQWTGLGHF. The V call is TRBV6-1, the J call TRBJ1-5; the match to TRBD1 covers 7 bases. CDR3 length equals 14 residues. Germline CDR1 MNHNS, CDR2 SASEGT. Losses at the gene ends were 2 bases for V and 15 bases for J; bases not matched to a gene: 13.

The chain combines TRBV25-1 with TRBJ1-5, with no clear D. Germline CDR1 is MGHDK and CDR2 is SYGVNS. There are 14 residues in the CDR3. Trimming cost V 4 bases and J 1 base, with 8 bases left between them. The CDR3 DNA reads as TGTGCCAGCAGTGGGCAGCGGAGCAATCAGCCCCAGCATTTT. Protein product: CASSGQRSNQPQHF.

Concerning this clone: The sample carries other DNA sequences with the same CDR3. V is TRBV7-9 and J is TRBJ2-2; D unresolved. Germline V gives CDR1 SEHNR, CDR2 FQNEAQ (reference sequence). The CDR3 has 12 amino acids. Trimming took off 0 bases at V and 6 bases at J, with 2 bases between the two ends. DNA for the CDR3: TGTGCCAGCAGCTTAGCCGCCGGGGAGCTGTTTTTT. Translated, it gives CASSLAAGELFF.

The V gene is TRBV7-9, the J gene TRBJ1-5; TRBD1 matches at 8 bases. Germline V lookup: CDR1 SEHNR, CDR2 FQNEAQ (reference sequence). The CDR3 totals 14 residues. Trimming at V came to 5 bases and at J to 4 bases, leaving 4 bases not matched to a gene. CDR3 loop: CASSLDRENQPQHF. CDR3 nucleotide sequence: TGTGCCAGCAGCCTGGACAGGGAGAATCAGCCCCAGCATTTT.

This clone was counted a few times. V and J are TRBV5-1 and TRBJ2-2, with D possibly TRBD1 on 5 matching bases. Deletions cut 0 bases from V and 3 bases from J, with 9 bases between. CDR1 and CDR2 (germline): SGHRS, YFSETQ. The CDR3 has 15 amino acids. The CDR3 coding sequence is TGCGCCAGCAGCTTGGCCAAAGGGGACACCGGGGAGCTGTTTTTT. Translated, it gives CASSLAKGDTGELFF.

The chain is built from TRBV6-6 and TRBJ1-6; D is uncertain. The length of the CDR3 is 12 residues. The germline V gene has CDR1 MNHNY and CDR2 SVGAGI (reference sequence). Trimming removed 5 bases at V and 9 bases at J, with 8 bases between. The CDR3: CASSQVVSPLHF. For the CDR3, the DNA is TGTGCCAGCAGTCAGGTGGTTTCACCCCTCCACTTT.

V usage is TRBV20-1 and J usage is TRBJ2-7; D is uncertain. Trimming stripped 7 bases from V and 9 bases from J, with 13 bases between. The CDR3 sequence is 10 residues long. Germline V gene sequence: CDR1 DFQATT, CDR2 SNEGSKA (reference sequence). The CDR3 region is CSVPAGLQYF. DNA of the CDR3: TGCAGTGTTCCGGCAGGCTTGCAGTACTTC.

This clone has more than one count but fewer than ten. The CDR3 nucleotides read TGTGCCAGCAGCGTAGTCTTTGCTGGTGGCTACACCTTC. This gives the protein CASSVVFAGGYTF. The V call is TRBV9, the J call TRBJ1-2; the D is unclear. This CDR3 has 13 amino acids. CDR1 and CDR2 from the germline V gene are SGDLS and YYNGEE. Trimming took off 0 bases at V and 7 bases at J, with 10 bases between the two ends.

This chain links TRBV11-2 with TRBJ2-5; 11 bases agree with TRBD2. Germline CDR1 reads SGHAT; CDR2 reads FQNNGV. V dropped 2 bases and J dropped 5; count of bases not matched to a gene: 7. CDR3 length: 16 amino acids. The CDR3 region has the DNA TGTGCCAGCAGCTTAAATCTAGCGGGGGGCCCGGAGACCCAGTACTTC. It is translated as CASSLNLAGGPETQYF.

This sequence joins TRBV3-1 (or the pseudogene TRBV3-2) and TRBJ1-2, with D uncertain. Germline lookup yields CDR1 LGHDT and CDR2 YNNKEL (reference sequence). This CDR3 is built from 14 residues. The V and J ends lost 1 base and 8 bases respectively, with 14 bases between them. CDR3 protein: CASSQGRRLKGYTF. The CDR3, as DNA: TGTGCCAGCAGCCAAGGACGACGGCTTAAGGGCTACACCTTC.

The V gene is TRBV6-5, the J gene TRBJ2-3; the D gene could be TRBD1 or TRBD2 (5 bases each). CDR1 and CDR2 from the germline V gene are MNHEY and SVGAGI. The length of the CDR3 is 13 residues. V was shortened by 6 bases and J by 2 bases, with 9 bases between the two germline ends. The CDR3 protein is CASSRDATDTQYF. DNA of the CDR3: TGTGCCAGCAGCAGGGACGCCACAGATACGCAGTATTTT.

V usage is TRBV7-9 and J usage is TRBJ2-5, with TRBD1 matching over 7 bases. The CDR3 loop spans 15 amino acids. V trimming: 4 bases; J trimming: 5 bases; junction bases outside the gene matches: 10. From germline, CDR1 is SEHNR and CDR2 FQNEAQ (reference sequence). CDR3 loop: CASSSQGPLRETQYF. Here the CDR3 DNA reads TGTGCCAGCAGCTCACAGGGGCCCCTTAGGGAGACCCAGTACTTC.